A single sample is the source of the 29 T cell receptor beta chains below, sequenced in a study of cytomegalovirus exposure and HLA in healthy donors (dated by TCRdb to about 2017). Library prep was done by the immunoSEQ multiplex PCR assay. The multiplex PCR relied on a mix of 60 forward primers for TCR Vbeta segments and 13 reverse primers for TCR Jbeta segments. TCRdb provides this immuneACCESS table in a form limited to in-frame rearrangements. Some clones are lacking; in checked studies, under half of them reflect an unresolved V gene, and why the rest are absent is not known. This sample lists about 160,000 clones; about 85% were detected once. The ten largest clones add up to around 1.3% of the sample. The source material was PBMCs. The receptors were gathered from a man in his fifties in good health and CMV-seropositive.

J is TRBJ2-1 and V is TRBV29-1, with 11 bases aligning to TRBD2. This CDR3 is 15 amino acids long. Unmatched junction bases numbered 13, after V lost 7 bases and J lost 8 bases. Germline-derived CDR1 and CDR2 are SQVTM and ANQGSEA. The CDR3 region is CSASLAGGPKHEQFF. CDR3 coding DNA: TGCAGCGCCTCCCTAGCGGGAGGACCAAAGCATGAGCAGTTCTTC.

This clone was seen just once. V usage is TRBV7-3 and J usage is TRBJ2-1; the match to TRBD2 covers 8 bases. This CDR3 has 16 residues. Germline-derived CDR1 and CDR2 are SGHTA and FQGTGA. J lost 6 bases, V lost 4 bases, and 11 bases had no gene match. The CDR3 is CASSSPGGPTGNEQFF. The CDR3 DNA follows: TGTGCCAGCAGCTCTCCGGGGGGGCCGACTGGCAATGAGCAGTTCTTC.

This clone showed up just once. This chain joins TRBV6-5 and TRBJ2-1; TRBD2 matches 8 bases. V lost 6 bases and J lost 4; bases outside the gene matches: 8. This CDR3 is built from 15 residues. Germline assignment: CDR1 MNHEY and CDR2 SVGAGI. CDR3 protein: CASRIGGGQYNEQFF. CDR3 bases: TGTGCCAGCAGGATCGGGGGGGGCCAGTACAATGAGCAGTTCTTC.

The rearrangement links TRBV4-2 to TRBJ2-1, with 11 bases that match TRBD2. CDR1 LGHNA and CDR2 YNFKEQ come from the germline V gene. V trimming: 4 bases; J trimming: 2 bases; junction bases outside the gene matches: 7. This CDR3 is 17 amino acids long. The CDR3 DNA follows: TGTGCCAGCAGCCTTCGGACTAGCGGGCAGCCCTACAATGAGCAGTTCTTC. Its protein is CASSLRTSGQPYNEQFF.

This CDR3 is CASRVGGGDEQYF. The CDR3 DNA reads as TGTGCCAGCAGGGTAGGGGGCGGCGACGAGCAGTACTTC. This rearrangement joins TRBV28 to TRBJ2-7, with 7 nucleotides matching TRBD1. Trimming cost V 6 bases and J 5 bases; bases outside gene matches: 7. The germline CDR1 and CDR2 sequences are MDHEN and SYDVKM. The CDR3 is made up of 13 amino acids.

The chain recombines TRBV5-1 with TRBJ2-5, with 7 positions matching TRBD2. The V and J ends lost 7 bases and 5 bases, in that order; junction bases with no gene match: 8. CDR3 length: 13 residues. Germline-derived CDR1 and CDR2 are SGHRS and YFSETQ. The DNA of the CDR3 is TGCGCCAGCTGGTTGGAGGGAGGGGAGACCCAGTACTTC. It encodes CASWLEGGETQYF.

The DNA of the CDR3 is TGTGCCAGCAGCGAGACAGGGAACTGGGACTATGGCTACACCTTC. Protein: CASSETGNWDYGYTF. The rearrangement uses TRBV6-4 and TRBJ1-2; TRBD1 aligns across 7 bases. The CDR3 length is 15 residues. With 6 bases clipped from V and 3 bases from J, the junction kept 10 bases outside the gene matches. Germline CDR1 reads MRHNA; CDR2 reads SNTAGT.

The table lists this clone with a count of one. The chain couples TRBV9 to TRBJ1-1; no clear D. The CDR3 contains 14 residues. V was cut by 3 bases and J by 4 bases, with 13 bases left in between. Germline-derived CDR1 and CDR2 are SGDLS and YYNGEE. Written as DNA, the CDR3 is TGTGCCAGCAGCGCCAGCGGGTCGGGCACTGAAGCTTTCTTT. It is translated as CASSASGSGTEAFF.

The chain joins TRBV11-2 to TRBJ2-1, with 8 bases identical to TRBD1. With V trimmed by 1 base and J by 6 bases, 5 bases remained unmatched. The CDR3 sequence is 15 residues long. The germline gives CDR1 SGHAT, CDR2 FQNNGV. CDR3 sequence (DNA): TGTGCCAGCAGCTTAGGGGCAGGGGGCATCAATGAGCAGTTCTTC. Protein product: CASSLGAGGINEQFF. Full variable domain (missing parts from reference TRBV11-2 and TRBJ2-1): EAGVAQSPRYKIIEKRQSVAFWCNPISGHATLYWYQQILGQGPKLLIQFQNNGVVDDSQLPKDRFSAERLKGVDSTLKIQPAKLEDSAVYLCASSLGAGGINEQFFGPGTRLTVL.

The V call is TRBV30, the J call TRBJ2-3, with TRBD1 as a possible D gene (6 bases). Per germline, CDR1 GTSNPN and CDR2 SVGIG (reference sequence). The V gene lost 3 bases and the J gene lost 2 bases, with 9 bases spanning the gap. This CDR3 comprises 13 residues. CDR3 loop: CAWSRGHTDTQYF. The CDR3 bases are TGTGCCTGGAGCCGGGGACACACAGATACGCAGTATTTT.

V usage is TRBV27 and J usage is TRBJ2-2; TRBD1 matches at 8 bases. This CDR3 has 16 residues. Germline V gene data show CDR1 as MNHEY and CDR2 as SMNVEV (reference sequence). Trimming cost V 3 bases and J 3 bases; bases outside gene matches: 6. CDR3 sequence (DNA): TGTGCCAGCAGTTTTAGGACAGGGACCTACACCGGGGAGCTGTTTTTT. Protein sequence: CASSFRTGTYTGELFF.

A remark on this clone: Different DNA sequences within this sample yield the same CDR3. The CDR3 coding sequence is TGTGCCATCAGTGACGGGCCAGGGGACTATGGCTACACCTTC. It is translated as CAISDGPGDYGYTF. This chain links TRBV10-3 with TRBJ1-2, with a weak D call TRBD1 (6 bases). The germline V gene has CDR1 ENHRY and CDR2 SYGVKD. V gave up 3 bases and J gave up 3 bases, with 11 bases separating them. The CDR3 runs to 14 residues.

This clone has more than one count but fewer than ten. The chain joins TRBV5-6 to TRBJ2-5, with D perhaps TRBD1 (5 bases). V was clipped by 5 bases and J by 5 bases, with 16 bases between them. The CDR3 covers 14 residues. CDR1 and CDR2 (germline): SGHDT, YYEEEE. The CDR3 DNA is TGTGCCAGCAGGTCCCAGGGTGTCGGCGAGACCCAGTACTTC. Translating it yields CASRSQGVGETQYF.

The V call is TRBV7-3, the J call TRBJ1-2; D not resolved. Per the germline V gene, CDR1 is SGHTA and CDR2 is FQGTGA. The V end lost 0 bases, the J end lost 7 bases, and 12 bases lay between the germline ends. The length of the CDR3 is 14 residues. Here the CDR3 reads CASSLTGGVGGYTF. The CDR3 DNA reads TGTGCCAGCAGCTTAACGGGCGGGGTCGGTGGCTACACCTTC.

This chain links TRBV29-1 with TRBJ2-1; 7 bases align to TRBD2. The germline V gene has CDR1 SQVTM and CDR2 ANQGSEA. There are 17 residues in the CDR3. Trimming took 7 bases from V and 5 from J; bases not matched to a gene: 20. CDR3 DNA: TGCAGCGGGAAGGTTCTGGGGACTGGCGGGAGAGACAATGAGCAGTTCTTC. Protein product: CSGKVLGTGGRDNEQFF.

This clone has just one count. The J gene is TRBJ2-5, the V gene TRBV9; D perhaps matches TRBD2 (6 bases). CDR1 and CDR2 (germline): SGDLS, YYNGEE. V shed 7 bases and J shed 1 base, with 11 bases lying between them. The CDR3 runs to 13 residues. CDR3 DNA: TGTGCCAGCGGCGGGGCATTCCAAGAGACCCAGTACTTC. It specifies CASGGAFQETQYF.

CDR3 in DNA: TGCAGCGTTCAGAATGAGCAGTTCTTC. The encoded protein is CSVQNEQFF. J is TRBJ2-1 and V is TRBV29-1, with D uncertain. Trimming stripped 5 bases from V and 7 bases from J, with 3 bases between. CDR3 length: 9 amino acids. Germline V gives CDR1 SQVTM, CDR2 ANQGSEA.

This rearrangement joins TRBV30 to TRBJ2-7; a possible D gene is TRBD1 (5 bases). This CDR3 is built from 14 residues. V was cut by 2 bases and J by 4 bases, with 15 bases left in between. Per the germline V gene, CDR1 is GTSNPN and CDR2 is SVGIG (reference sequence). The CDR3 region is CAWSQQVVGYEQYF. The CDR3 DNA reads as TGTGCCTGGAGTCAACAGGTCGTGGGGTACGAGCAGTACTTC.

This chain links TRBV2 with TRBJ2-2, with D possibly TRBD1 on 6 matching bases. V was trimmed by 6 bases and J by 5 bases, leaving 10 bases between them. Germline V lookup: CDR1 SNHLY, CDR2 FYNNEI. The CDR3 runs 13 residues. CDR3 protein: CASSRTGTGELFF. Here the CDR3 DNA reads TGTGCCAGCAGCCGAACAGGGACCGGGGAGCTGTTTTTT. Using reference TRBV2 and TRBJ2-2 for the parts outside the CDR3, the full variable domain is EPEVTQTPSHQVTQMGQEVILRCVPISNHLYFYWYRQILGQKVEFLVSFYNNEISEKSEIFDDQFSVERPDGSNFTLKIRSTKLEDSAMYFCASSRTGTGELFFGEGSRLTVL.

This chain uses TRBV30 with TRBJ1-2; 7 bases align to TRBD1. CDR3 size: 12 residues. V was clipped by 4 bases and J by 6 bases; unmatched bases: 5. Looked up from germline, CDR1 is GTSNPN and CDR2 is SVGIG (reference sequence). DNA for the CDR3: TGTGCCTGGATCTACAGGGGCCATGGCTACACCTTC. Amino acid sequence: CAWIYRGHGYTF.

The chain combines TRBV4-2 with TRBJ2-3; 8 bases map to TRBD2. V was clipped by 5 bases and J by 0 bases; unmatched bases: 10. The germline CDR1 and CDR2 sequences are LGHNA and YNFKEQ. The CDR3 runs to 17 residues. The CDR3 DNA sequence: TGTGCCAGCAGCAGCAGTACTAGCGGTACTAGCACAGATACGCAGTATTTT. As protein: CASSSSTSGTSTDTQYF.

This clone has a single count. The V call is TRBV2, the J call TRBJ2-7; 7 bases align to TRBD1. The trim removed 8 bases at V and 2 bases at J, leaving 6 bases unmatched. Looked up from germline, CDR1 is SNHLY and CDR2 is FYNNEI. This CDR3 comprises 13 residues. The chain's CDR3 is CASDRALTYEQYF. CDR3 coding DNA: TGTGCCAGCGACAGGGCGCTAACCTACGAGCAGTACTTC.

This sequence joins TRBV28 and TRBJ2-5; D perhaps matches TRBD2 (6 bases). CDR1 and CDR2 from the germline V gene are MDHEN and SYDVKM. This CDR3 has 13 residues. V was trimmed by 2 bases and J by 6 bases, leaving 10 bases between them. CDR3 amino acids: CASSLGGKKTQYF. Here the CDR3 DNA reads TGTGCCAGCAGTTTAGGGGGGAAAAAGACCCAGTACTTC.

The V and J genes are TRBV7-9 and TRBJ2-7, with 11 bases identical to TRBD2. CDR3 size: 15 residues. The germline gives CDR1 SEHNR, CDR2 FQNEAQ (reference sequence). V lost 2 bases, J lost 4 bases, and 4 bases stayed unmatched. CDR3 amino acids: CASSLPGTSGYEQYF. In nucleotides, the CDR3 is TGTGCCAGCAGCTTACCCGGGACTAGCGGTTACGAGCAGTACTTC.

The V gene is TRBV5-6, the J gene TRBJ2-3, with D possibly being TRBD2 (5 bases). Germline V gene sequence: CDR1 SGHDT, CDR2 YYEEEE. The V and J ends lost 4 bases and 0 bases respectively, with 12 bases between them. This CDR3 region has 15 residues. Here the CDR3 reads CASSLDWSSTDTQYF. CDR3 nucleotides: TGTGCCAGCAGCCTGGACTGGTCAAGCACAGATACGCAGTATTTT.

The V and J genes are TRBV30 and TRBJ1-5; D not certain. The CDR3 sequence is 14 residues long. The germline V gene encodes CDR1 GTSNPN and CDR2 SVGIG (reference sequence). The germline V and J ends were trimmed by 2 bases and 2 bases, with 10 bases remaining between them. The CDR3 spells CAWSSGIGNQPQHF. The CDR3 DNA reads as TGTGCCTGGAGTTCCGGGATCGGCAATCAGCCCCAGCATTTT.

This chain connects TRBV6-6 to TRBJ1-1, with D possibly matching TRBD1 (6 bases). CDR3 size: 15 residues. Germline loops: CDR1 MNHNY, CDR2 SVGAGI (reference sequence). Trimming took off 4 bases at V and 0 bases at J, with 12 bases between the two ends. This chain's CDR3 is CASSSAGAMNTEAFF. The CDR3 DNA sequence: TGTGCCAGCAGTTCCGCGGGGGCCATGAACACTGAAGCTTTCTTT.

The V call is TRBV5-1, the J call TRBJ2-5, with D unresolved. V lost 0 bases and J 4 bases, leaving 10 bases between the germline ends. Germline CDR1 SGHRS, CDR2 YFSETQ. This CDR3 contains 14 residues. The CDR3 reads CASSLGVTGETQYF. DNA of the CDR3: TGCGCCAGCAGCTTGGGAGTGACGGGAGAGACCCAGTACTTC.

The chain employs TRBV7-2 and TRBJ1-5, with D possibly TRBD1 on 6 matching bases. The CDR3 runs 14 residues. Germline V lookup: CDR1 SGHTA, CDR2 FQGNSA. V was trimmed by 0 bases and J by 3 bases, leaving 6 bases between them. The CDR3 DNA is TGTGCCAGCAGCTTAGCGGGGGCCAATCAGCCCCAGCATTTT. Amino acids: CASSLAGANQPQHF.